The 27 T cell receptor beta chains listed next were all sequenced from one sample in a study of blood T cells in healthy people across ages. A J-beta primer mix and a sample-barcoded 5' primer were used in a second PCR of about 6 to 12 cycles. MiXCR, applied by TCRdb to the 5' RACE reads, yields one record per CDR3 protein. The table includes around 500,000 distinct CDR3 sequences, around 27% detected once. The same data also contributed to another study, on T cells of mothers and their children.

Source material: blood. The receptors derive from a boy aged 2 to 10 in good health.

This clonotype was observed a few times. The chain carries TRBV7-9 and TRBJ1-3; perhaps TRBD1 as D (5 bases). The CDR3 runs to 17 residues. CDR1 and CDR2 from the germline V gene are SEHNR and FQNEAQ (reference sequence). V was cut by 0 bases and J by 3 bases, with 15 bases left in between. DNA of the CDR3: TGTGCCAGCAGCTTAGCCGAGGGTTGGGGCAATGGAAACACCATATATTTT. It translates to CASSLAEGWGNGNTIYF.

This clonotype has only a few counts. J is TRBJ2-5 and V is TRBV4-3; TRBD1 matches 7 bases. Germline CDR1 and CDR2: LGHNA and YSLEER. The CDR3 is 18 amino acids. After removal of 3 bases from V and 3 bases from J, the junction contained 16 bases not matched to a gene. This CDR3 reads CASSQTISGQAGKETQYF. The CDR3 DNA is TGCGCCAGCAGCCAGACAATCTCAGGACAGGCGGGCAAAGAGACCCAGTACTTC.

The chain has TRBV9 and TRBJ2-4, with D tentatively TRBD2 (5 bases). Trimming stripped 3 bases from V and 2 bases from J, with 15 bases between. The CDR3 consists of 16 residues. Germline V gives CDR1 SGDLS, CDR2 YYNGEE. CDR3 DNA sequence: TGTGCCAGCAGCGCCGGGATTTGGAACACCAAAAACATTCAGTACTTC. Its protein product is CASSAGIWNTKNIQYF.

This clonotype occurred a few times. V is TRBV2 and J is TRBJ2-5; D is perhaps TRBD1 (6 bases). The germline CDR1 and CDR2 sequences are SNHLY and FYNNEI. Trimming removed 8 bases from V and 7 bases from J, with 11 bases in between. The CDR3 has 11 residues. The CDR3 sequence: CASEEGGTQYF. The CDR3 DNA is TGTGCCAGCGAGGAAGGGGGGACCCAGTACTTC.

CDR3 region: CAISELGQKAFF. The DNA for the CDR3 is TGTGCCATCAGTGAGCTGGGACAGAAAGCTTTCTTT. The rearrangement uses TRBV10-3 and TRBJ1-1; TRBD1 aligns across 7 bases. With V trimmed by 2 bases and J by 9 bases, 3 bases remained unmatched. Per the germline V gene, CDR1 is ENHRY and CDR2 is SYGVKD. The CDR3 contains 12 residues.

This clonotype was counted between two and nine times. One junction end does not reproduce the germline sequence, and a read error may be involved. The J gene is TRBJ2-5, the V gene TRBV12-3 or TRBV12-4, with 7 bases aligning to TRBD1. The CDR3 runs 13 residues. The CDR3, as DNA: TGTGCCAGCAGTGTAAACAGGGGACGTTTTGAGTTCTTC. Amino acids: CASSVNRGRFEFF.

The V gene is TRBV15, the J gene TRBJ1-5; 11 bases are shared with TRBD1. Trimming at V came to 3 bases and at J to 3 bases, leaving 1 base not matched to a gene. CDR3 length: 15 residues. Per germline, CDR1 LNHNV and CDR2 YYDKDF (reference sequence). The CDR3 DNA sequence: TGTGCCACCAGCAGGGACAGGGGGCTCAATCAGCCCCAGCATTTT. The encoded protein is CATSRDRGLNQPQHF. Based on the CDR3 plus reference TRBV15 and TRBJ1-5, the full variable domain is DAMVIQNPRYQVTQFGKPVTLSCSQTLNHNVMYWYQQKSSQAPKLLFHYYDKDFNNEADTPDNFQSRRPNTSFCFLDIRSPGLGDTAMYLCATSRDRGLNQPQHFGDGTRLSIL.

This clonotype was recorded a few times. The CDR3 is CSVDASTDTQYF. As DNA, the CDR3 is TGCAGCGTTGACGCTAGCACAGATACGCAGTATTTT. The rearrangement joins TRBV29-1 to TRBJ2-3; D is ambiguous. The CDR3 covers 12 residues. The V gene's germline CDR1 is SQVTM and CDR2 ANQGSEA. V was trimmed by 3 bases and J by 0 bases, leaving 4 bases between them.

This clonotype has a handful of counts. V gene TRBV18 combines with J gene TRBJ1-4; 8 bases are shared with TRBD1. The CDR3 covers 14 residues. The germline V gene has CDR1 KGHSH and CDR2 LQKENI. J lost 8 bases, V lost 6 bases, and 8 bases had no gene match. CDR3 sequence (DNA): TGTGCCAGCTCCCCGGACAGGGCTGGCGAAAAACTGTTTTTT. Protein product: CASSPDRAGEKLFF.

This clonotype was seen ten or more times. The chain links TRBV27 to TRBJ2-1; 7 bases are shared with TRBD2. This CDR3 is built from 15 residues. With V trimmed by 1 base and J by 5 bases, 5 bases remained unmatched. CDR1 is MNHEY and CDR2 is SMNVEV in the germline V gene (reference sequence). This CDR3 is CASSLWGGPNNEQFF. The CDR3 DNA sequence: TGTGCCAGCAGTTTATGGGGGGGACCCAACAATGAGCAGTTCTTC.

In its sample, this clonotype was seen a few times. V gene TRBV7-9 combines with J gene TRBJ2-1, with D unresolved. The CDR3 length is 15 residues. V lost 0 bases and J lost 0, with 6 bases in between. CDR1 is SEHNR and CDR2 is FQNEAQ in the germline V gene (reference sequence). CDR3 nucleotides: TGTGCCAGCAGCTTAGCGTCAGCCTCCTACAATGAGCAGTTCTTC. The encoded protein is CASSLASASYNEQFF. The variable domain in full, completed from reference TRBV7-9 and TRBJ2-1, reads DTGVSQNPRHKITKRGQNVTFRCDPISEHNRLYWYRQTLGQGPEFLTYFQNEAQLEKSRLLSDRFSAERPKGSFSTLEIQRTEQGDSAMYLCASSLASASYNEQFFGPGTRLTVL.

The chain recombines TRBV5-1 with TRBJ1-3; D is perhaps TRBD1 (6 bases). V was trimmed by 4 bases and J by 4 bases, leaving 12 bases between them. Germline CDR1 SGHRS, CDR2 YFSETQ. CDR3 length equals 14 residues. The CDR3 DNA reads as TGCGCCAGCAGCGAAGGGACAACAGGAAACACCATATATTTT. It codes for CASSEGTTGNTIYF.

There are a few counts of this clonotype. The chain links TRBV27 to TRBJ1-1; 8 bases fit TRBD1. Germline CDR1 reads MNHEY; CDR2 reads SMNVEV (reference sequence). The CDR3 runs 15 residues. J gave up 3 bases and V 5 bases, and 8 bases lay outside the gene matches. CDR3 sequence reads: CASSTIDRGDTEAFF. DNA for the CDR3: TGTGCCAGCAGTACAATTGACAGGGGCGACACTGAAGCTTTCTTT.

The chain links TRBV5-4 to TRBJ1-6, with TRBD1 as a possible D gene (5 bases). This CDR3 region has 14 residues. Germline assignment: CDR1 SGHNT and CDR2 YYREEE (reference sequence). Trimming took 1 base from V and 10 from J, leaving 12 bases between them. The CDR3 sequence is CASSLQGIGSPLHF. Here the CDR3 DNA reads TGTGCCAGCAGCTTGCAGGGAATAGGATCACCCCTCCACTTT. Combining the CDR3 with reference TRBV5-4 and TRBJ1-6 gives the whole variable domain ETGVTQSPTHLIKTRGQQVTLRCSSQSGHNTVSWYQQALGQGPQFIFQYYREEENGRGNFPPRFSGLQFPNYSSELNVNALELDDSALYLCASSLQGIGSPLHFGNGTRLTVT.

This clonotype has a handful of counts. The CDR3 DNA reads as TGTGCCAGCATGGGCCCGGCCGCCGGGGAGCTGTTTTTT. Translation gives CASMGPAAGELFF. The chain couples TRBV2 to TRBJ2-2; D unresolved. The ends were cut back, 7 bases at V and 6 bases at J, with 12 bases in the middle. From germline, CDR1 is SNHLY and CDR2 FYNNEI. There are 13 residues in the CDR3. Full variable domain (missing parts from reference TRBV2 and TRBJ2-2): EPEVTQTPSHQVTQMGQEVILRCVPISNHLYFYWYRQILGQKVEFLVSFYNNEISEKSEIFDDQFSVERPDGSNFTLKIRSTKLEDSAMYFCASMGPAAGELFFGEGSRLTVL.

J is TRBJ1-2 and V is TRBV11-2; possible D gene TRBD1, 6 bases. Germline V gene data show CDR1 as SGHAT and CDR2 as FQNNGV. The CDR3 spans 13 residues. Trimming took off 5 bases at V and 7 bases at J, with 14 bases between the two ends. In DNA, the CDR3 is TGTGCCAGCAGCGCACAGGGAATCCTTGGCTACACCTTC. Translated: CASSAQGILGYTF.

This clonotype came up a few times. The CDR3 protein is CASSLDSAGGSYEQYF. In DNA, the CDR3 is TGTGCCAGCAGCTTAGATTCGGCAGGGGGGAGCTACGAGCAGTACTTC. The rearrangement joins TRBV11-1 to TRBJ2-5; D might be TRBD1 (7 bases). The end of the DNA fits TRBJ2-7 better, so the J call may be wrong. The CDR3 covers 16 residues. The germline CDR1 and CDR2 sequences are SGHAT and FQDESV (reference sequence).

The rearrangement uses TRBV7-9 and TRBJ2-2; TRBD1 matches 7 bases. The CDR3 spans 14 residues. The V gene's germline CDR1 is SEHNR and CDR2 FQNEAQ (reference sequence). V gave up 1 base and J gave up 6 bases; unmatched junction bases: 2. CDR3 nucleotides: TGTGCCAGCAGCTTAGAGGGGGCCCCCGGGGAGCTGTTTTTT. Protein: CASSLEGAPGELFF.

This clonotype occurred a few times. V is TRBV20-1 and J is TRBJ1-2; 7 bases map to TRBD1. The CDR3 runs 12 residues. Germline V gene lookup returns CDR1 DFQATT and CDR2 SNEGSKA (reference sequence). V gave up 6 bases and J gave up 4 bases; unmatched junction bases: 5. CDR3 protein: CSALGQAYGYTF. In nucleotides, the CDR3 is TGCAGTGCCCTCGGACAGGCCTATGGCTACACCTTC.

The chain uses TRBV2 and TRBJ1-5; D unresolved. The CDR3 runs 12 residues. Trimming removed 6 bases from V and 5 bases from J, with 8 bases in between. Germline CDR1 and CDR2: SNHLY and FYNNEI. The CDR3 nucleotides are TGTGCCAGCAGGAAGATCGATCAGCCCCAGCATTTT. Protein: CASRKIDQPQHF.

This clonotype has just a few counts. The J gene is TRBJ2-4, the V gene TRBV27; D not certain. Trimming pared 6 bases from V and 6 bases from J, leaving 18 bases between. This CDR3 contains 15 residues. The germline V gene encodes CDR1 MNHEY and CDR2 SMNVEV (reference sequence). The CDR3 DNA sequence: TGTGCCAGCAGCCCCCGGCCCAAGGAGAGAAACATTCAGTACTTC. Translation: CASSPRPKERNIQYF.

This clonotype appeared a few times. V usage is TRBV9 and J usage is TRBJ1-5; the D gene is possibly TRBD1 (5 bases). CDR1 is SGDLS, CDR2 YYNGEE, per germline. The CDR3 runs 12 residues. V lost 7 bases, J lost 7 bases, and 12 bases lay in between. The CDR3 sequence: CASGQGGQPQHF. The CDR3 coding sequence is TGTGCCAGCGGCCAGGGAGGGCAGCCCCAGCATTTT.

The chain carries TRBV29-1 and TRBJ2-5; 15 bases are shared with TRBD2. The V gene end was trimmed by 7 bases and the J gene end by 5 bases; junction bases not matched to a gene: 8. The CDR3 is 15 amino acids. The germline V gene has CDR1 SQVTM and CDR2 ANQGSEA. CDR3 in amino acids: CSARTSGRADETQYF. The CDR3 nucleotides read TGCAGCGCCAGGACTAGCGGGAGGGCCGATGAGACCCAGTACTTC.

This clonotype occurred a few times. The rearrangement joins TRBV29-1 to TRBJ1-4; no clear D. CDR1 is SQVTM and CDR2 is ANQGSEA in the germline V gene. The CDR3 contains 13 residues. The V end was cut by 1 base, the J end by 5 bases, with 8 bases between. CDR3 DNA: TGCAGCGTTGAAGCTAGCTCCAATGAAAAACTGTTTTTT. Its translation is CSVEASSNEKLFF. Based on the CDR3 plus reference TRBV29-1 and TRBJ1-4, the full variable domain is SAVISQKPSRDICQRGTSLTIQCQVDSQVTMMFWYRQQPGQSLTLIATANQGSEATYESGFVIDKFPISRPNLTFSTLTVSNMSPEDSSIYLCSVEASSNEKLFFGSGTQLSVL.

V gene TRBV6-1 combines with J gene TRBJ2-3, with TRBD2 identical over 7 bases. The J segment lost 0 bases and the V segment lost 5 bases, leaving 11 bases of the junction unmatched. Germline V gene lookup returns CDR1 MNHNS and CDR2 SASEGT. The CDR3 is made up of 17 amino acids. Written as DNA, the CDR3 is TGTGCCAGCAGTCGCCTTAGGCTAGCGGAAAGCACAGATACGCAGTATTTT. It specifies CASSRLRLAESTDTQYF.

This clonotype was seen only a few times. The chain links TRBV7-8 to TRBJ2-1; D is undetermined. The CDR3 length is 16 residues. V lost 1 base, J lost 0 bases, and 10 bases lay in between. Germline loops: CDR1 SGHVS, CDR2 FQNEAQ. CDR3 sequence reads: CASSLVLGNSYNEQFF. CDR3 nucleotide sequence: TGTGCCAGCAGCTTAGTTCTGGGGAACTCCTACAATGAGCAGTTCTTC. Variable domain in full (rest from reference TRBV7-8 and TRBJ2-1): GAGVSQSPRYKVAKRGQDVALRCDPISGHVSLFWYQQALGQGPEFLTYFQNEAQLDKSGLPSDRFFAERPEGSVSTLKIQRTQQEDSAVYLCASSLVLGNSYNEQFFGPGTRLTVL.

This clonotype was observed a few times. The CDR3 here is CASRLGGAALEGQYF. CDR3 DNA sequence: TGTGCCAGCAGACTCGGCGGGGCCGCCCTTGAGGGCCAGTACTTC. The rearrangement joins TRBV6-5 to TRBJ2-5; the D gene is possibly TRBD2 (6 bases). V lost 6 bases and J 10 bases, leaving 24 bases between the germline ends. The CDR3 contains 15 residues. In germline, CDR1 is MNHEY, CDR2 SVGAGI.